This TCR beta chain emerged from a study of graft-versus-host responses after intestinal transplantation. Study conclusions and caveats: Early post-transplant HvG declines tracked with peak circulating GvH clone levels.

For this clone: The antigen is not known.

Method: immunoSEQ multiplex PCR; TCRdb's copy keeps in-frame clones and lacks some. The sample records approximately 85,000 clones, around 90% being singletons. This CDR3 is built from 16 residues. The junction had 6 bases not matched to a gene; V was cut back by 2 bases and J by 0 bases. CDR1 MGHRA and CDR2 YSYEKL come from the germline V gene. This TCR derives from a human donor who was the organ donor for an intestinal transplant. The chain uses TRBV4-1 and TRBJ1-2; 7 bases map to TRBD1. The specimen comprised unstimulated CD8+ T cells sorted from spleen or lymph node cells, sampled before transplant. CDR3 DNA: TGCGCCAGCAGCCAATCGAGACAGGGAACTAACTATGGCTACACCTTC. Translated, it gives CASSQSRQGTNYGYTF.